This T cell receptor (beta chain) originates from a study of CD8+CD57+ T cells in acquired aplastic anemia. On the study more broadly: Quantities of DNA derived from sorted CD4+ and CD8+ cells averaged around 3.2 ug.

The TCR beta profiling, which covered VDJ combination and CDR3 sequence, was carried out using genomic DNA as the template. A single record per CDR3 protein comes from TCRdb applying MiXCR to the reads. The data show 150,000 to 200,000 distinct CDR3 sequences, 64% seen once. Points on this clonotype: Its antigen is currently unknown. This may be a read error, as it is one base from a much larger clone.

Study observations and caveats: Both patients and controls carried the same twenty-nine CD8+ CDR3 sequences. CD8+ Simpson's diversity in patients was not significantly different from that in controls.

Trimming took 6 bases from V and 0 from J; bases not matched to a gene: 2. This CDR3 comprises 13 residues. The germline CDR1 and CDR2 sequences are SNHLY and FYNNEI. The sample comprised sorted CD4+, CD8+, or CD8+CD57+ T cells (not recorded which) from PBMCs. The chain uses TRBV2 and TRBJ2-7; 7 positions agree with TRBD1. The receptor comes from a human donor with severe aplastic anemia or a healthy control (not recorded which). The CDR3, as DNA: TGTGCCAGCAGGGGGACAGACTCCTACGAGCAGTACTTC. This sequence encodes CASRGTDSYEQYF.